This T cell receptor beta chain was observed in a study of cytomegalovirus exposure and HLA in healthy donors. Points from the study as a whole: It was confirmed in vitro that three of the CMV-associated chains were specific for CMV antigens.

The count of this clone is one. No antigen is known for it. Sequenced by immunoSEQ multiplex PCR; TCRdb stores in-frame clones only, minus some. The sample carries about 140,000 clones, around 90% recorded once. Germline V gene lookup returns CDR1 MGHRA and CDR2 YSYEKL. V shed 4 bases, J shed 9 bases, and the junction held 15 bases outside the gene matches. CDR3 size: 17 residues. The receptor was derived from a man between 18 and 35 years old in good health and CMV-seropositive. The sample consisted of PBMCs. This sequence joins TRBV4-1 and TRBJ2-1, with 10 bases fitting TRBD2. The chain's CDR3 is CASSPGASGRGSREQFF. The CDR3, as DNA: TGCGCCAGCAGCCCCGGGGCTAGCGGGAGAGGATCGCGTGAGCAGTTCTTC.